Following are 10 T cell receptor beta chains from one sample sequenced in a study of CD8 T cells in ankylosing spondylitis. Study findings and constraints: Among TCR beta sequences, a motif of several highly homologous variants appeared characteristic of ankylosing spondylitis blood.

What these receptors recognize is not known. Each CDR3 protein gets one entry after TCRdb re-called the 5' RACE reads with MiXCR. The table includes approximately 400,000 distinct CDR3 sequences, about 24% detected once. The specimen was blood, either unsorted or a sorted T cell fraction (not recorded which). The receptors shown here come from a male donor with ankylosing spondylitis.

The chain is built from TRBV28 and TRBJ1-5; D unclear. Germline loops: CDR1 MDHEN, CDR2 SYDVKM. This CDR3 has 15 amino acids. Deletions cut 6 bases from V and 4 bases from J, with 16 bases between. The CDR3 region has the DNA TGTGCCAGCAGCCCCCAGTTAGGCGAGAATCAGCCCCAGCATTTT. It codes for CASSPQLGENQPQHF. The variable domain in full, with the rest retrieved from reference TRBV28 and TRBJ1-5, is DVKVTQSSRYLVKRTGEKVFLECVQDMDHENMFWYRQDPGLGLRLIYFSYDVKMKEKGDIPEGYSVSREKKERFSLILESASTNQTSMYLCASSPQLGENQPQHFGDGTRLSIL.

The chain recombines TRBV6-6 with TRBJ2-7; D is undetermined. Germline V gene data show CDR1 as MNHNY and CDR2 as SVGAGI (reference sequence). This CDR3 spans 13 amino acids. The V and J ends lost 0 bases and 6 bases respectively, with 9 bases between them. The CDR3 loop is CASSYSQWSEQYV. The CDR3 DNA sequence: TGTGCCAGCAGTTACTCTCAGTGGAGCGAGCAGTACGTC.

The rearrangement links TRBV7-2 to TRBJ2-2; 8 nucleotides match TRBD2. J gave up 7 bases and V 4 bases, and 5 bases lay outside the gene matches. The CDR3 loop spans 14 amino acids. Germline CDR1 SGHTA, CDR2 FQGNSA. Here the CDR3 reads CASSSLLAVGELFF. The CDR3 nucleotides read TGTGCCAGCAGCTCCCTACTAGCGGTCGGGGAGCTGTTTTTT. Using reference TRBV7-2 and TRBJ2-2 for the parts outside the CDR3, the full variable domain is GAGVSQSPSNKVTEKGKDVELRCDPISGHTALYWYRQSLGQGLEFLIYFQGNSAPDKSGLPSDRFSAERTGGSVSTLTIQRTQQEDSAVYLCASSSLLAVGELFFGEGSRLTVL.

This CDR3 reads CASSPISGSLEQYF. CDR3 nucleotides: TGTGCCAGCTCACCAATTAGCGGGAGTCTCGAGCAGTACTTC. The chain has TRBV18 and TRBJ2-7; 9 nucleotides line up with TRBD2. Germline V gene sequence: CDR1 KGHSH, CDR2 LQKENI. CDR3 size: 14 residues. V shed 2 bases, J shed 6 bases, and the junction held 5 bases outside the gene matches.

The rearrangement links TRBV5-1 to TRBJ2-7; no firm D call. This CDR3 is built from 13 residues. Deletions cut 0 bases from V and 4 bases from J, with 8 bases between. The germline V gene has CDR1 SGHRS and CDR2 YFSETQ. CDR3 in amino acids: CASSLARRYEQYF. Here the CDR3 DNA reads TGCGCCAGCAGCTTGGCCAGGAGATACGAGCAGTACTTC.

The CDR3 here is CASRVGTGELFF. The CDR3 nucleotides are TGCGCCAGCAGGGTAGGAACCGGGGAGCTGTTTTTT. The V call is TRBV5-1, the J call TRBJ2-2; D gene ambiguous. Germline V gene sequence: CDR1 SGHRS, CDR2 YFSETQ. Trimming removed 5 bases from V and 5 bases from J, with 7 bases in between. There are 12 residues in the CDR3.

This clonotype was observed a few times. The V call is TRBV19, the J call TRBJ1-5; the D is unclear. V was trimmed by 8 bases and J by 2 bases, leaving 10 bases between them. This CDR3 is 13 amino acids long. Germline CDR1 and CDR2: LNHDA and SQIVND (reference sequence). For the CDR3, the DNA is TGTGCCAGTTCTGGGAATGGCAATCAGCCCCAGCATTTT. This sequence encodes CASSGNGNQPQHF.

This clonotype was counted a few times. The chain uses TRBV6-6 and TRBJ2-3; 11 nucleotides agree with TRBD1. The CDR3 loop spans 12 amino acids. Germline values: CDR1 MNHNY, CDR2 SVGAGI (reference sequence). Unmatched junction bases numbered 6, after V lost 5 bases and J lost 14 bases. CDR3 sequence reads: CASSGGQGAWYF. The CDR3, as DNA: TGTGCCAGCAGTGGCGGACAGGGGGCATGGTATTTT.

The chain recombines TRBV10-3 with TRBJ2-1, with TRBD2 matching 10 bases. Trimming took 6 bases from V and 7 from J; bases not matched to a gene: 12. CDR3 length: 16 residues. The germline V gene encodes CDR1 ENHRY and CDR2 SYGVKD. The CDR3 here is CAISPTPSGRANEQFF. CDR3 nucleotides: TGTGCCATCAGCCCGACGCCCAGCGGGAGGGCGAATGAGCAGTTCTTC.

The J gene is TRBJ1-6, the V gene TRBV20-1, with a possible D match to TRBD1 (6 bases). The CDR3 extends over 16 amino acids. The germline CDR1 and CDR2 sequences are DFQATT and SNEGSKA (reference sequence). Between the trimmed V and J ends, which lost 0 bases and 10 bases, there was a span of 19 bases. DNA for the CDR3: TGCAGTGCTAGAGAGAGGACCAGGGGCGGTAGATCACCCCTCCACTTT. Encoded protein: CSARERTRGGRSPLHF.